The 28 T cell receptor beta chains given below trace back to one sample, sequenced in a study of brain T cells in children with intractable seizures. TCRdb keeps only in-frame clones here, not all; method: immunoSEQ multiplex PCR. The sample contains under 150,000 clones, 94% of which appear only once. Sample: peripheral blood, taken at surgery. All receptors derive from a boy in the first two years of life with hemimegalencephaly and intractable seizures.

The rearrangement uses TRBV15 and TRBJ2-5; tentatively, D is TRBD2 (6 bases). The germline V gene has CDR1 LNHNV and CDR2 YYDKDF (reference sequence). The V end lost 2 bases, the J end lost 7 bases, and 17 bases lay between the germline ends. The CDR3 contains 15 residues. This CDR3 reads CATSRFELLGGTQYF. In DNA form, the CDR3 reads TGTGCCACCAGCAGATTCGAGCTCCTGGGGGGGACCCAGTACTTC.

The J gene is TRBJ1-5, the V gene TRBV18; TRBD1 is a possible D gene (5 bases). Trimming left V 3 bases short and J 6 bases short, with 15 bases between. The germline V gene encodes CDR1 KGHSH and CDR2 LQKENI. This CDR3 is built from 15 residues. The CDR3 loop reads CASSPEGLRSQPQHF. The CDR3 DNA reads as TGTGCCAGCTCACCTGAGGGACTTCGGAGTCAGCCCCAGCATTTT. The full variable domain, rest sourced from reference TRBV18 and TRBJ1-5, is NAGVMQNPRHLVRRRGQEARLRCSPMKGHSHVYWYRQLPEEGLKFMVYLQKENIIDESGMPKERFSAEFPKEGPSILRIQQVVRGDSAAYFCASSPEGLRSQPQHFGDGTRLSIL.

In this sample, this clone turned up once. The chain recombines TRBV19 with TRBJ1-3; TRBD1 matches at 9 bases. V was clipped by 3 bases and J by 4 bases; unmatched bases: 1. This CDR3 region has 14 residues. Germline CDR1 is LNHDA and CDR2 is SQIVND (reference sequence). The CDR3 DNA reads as TGTGCCAGTAGTATGGGACAGGGAGGAAACACCATATATTTT. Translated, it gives CASSMGQGGNTIYF.

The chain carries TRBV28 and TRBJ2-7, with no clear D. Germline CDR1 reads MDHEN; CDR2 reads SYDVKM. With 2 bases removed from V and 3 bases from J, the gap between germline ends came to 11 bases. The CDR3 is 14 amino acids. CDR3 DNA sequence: TGTGCCAGCAGTTTAATAGGGATGGTCTACGAGCAGTACTTC. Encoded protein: CASSLIGMVYEQYF.

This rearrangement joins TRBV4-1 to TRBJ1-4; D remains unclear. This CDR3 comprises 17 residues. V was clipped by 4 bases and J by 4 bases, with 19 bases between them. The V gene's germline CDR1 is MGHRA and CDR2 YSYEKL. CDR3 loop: CASSPPFGVVINEKLFF. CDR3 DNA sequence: TGCGCCAGCAGCCCCCCTTTTGGGGTTGTCATTAATGAAAAACTGTTTTTT.

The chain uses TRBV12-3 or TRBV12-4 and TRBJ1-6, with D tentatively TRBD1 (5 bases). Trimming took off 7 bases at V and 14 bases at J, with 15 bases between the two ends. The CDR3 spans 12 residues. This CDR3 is CASTQGERTLHF. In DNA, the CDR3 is TGTGCCAGCACACAAGGGGAGAGAACCCTCCACTTT.

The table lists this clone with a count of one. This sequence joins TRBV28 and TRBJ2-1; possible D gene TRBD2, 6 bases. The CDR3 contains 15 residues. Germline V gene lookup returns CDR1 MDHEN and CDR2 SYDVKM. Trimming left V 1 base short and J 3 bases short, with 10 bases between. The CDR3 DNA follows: TGTGCCAGCAGTTTATCGGGAGCAATCTACAATGAGCAGTTCTTC. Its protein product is CASSLSGAIYNEQFF. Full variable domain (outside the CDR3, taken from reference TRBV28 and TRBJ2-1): DVKVTQSSRYLVKRTGEKVFLECVQDMDHENMFWYRQDPGLGLRLIYFSYDVKMKEKGDIPEGYSVSREKKERFSLILESASTNQTSMYLCASSLSGAIYNEQFFGPGTRLTVL.

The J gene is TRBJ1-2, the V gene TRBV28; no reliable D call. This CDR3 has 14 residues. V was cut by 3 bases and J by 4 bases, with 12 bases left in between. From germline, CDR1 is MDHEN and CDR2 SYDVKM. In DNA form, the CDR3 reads TGTGCCAGCAGTTTCACTCGTGCGGGCTATGGCTACACCTTC. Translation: CASSFTRAGYGYTF.

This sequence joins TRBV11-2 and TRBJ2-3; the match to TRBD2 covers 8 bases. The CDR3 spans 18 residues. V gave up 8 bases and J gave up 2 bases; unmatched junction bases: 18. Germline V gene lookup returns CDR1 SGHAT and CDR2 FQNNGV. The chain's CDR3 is CASYPLGGEIPTTDTQYF. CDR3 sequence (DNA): TGTGCCAGCTATCCTCTCGGGGGGGAGATCCCCACCACAGATACGCAGTATTTT.

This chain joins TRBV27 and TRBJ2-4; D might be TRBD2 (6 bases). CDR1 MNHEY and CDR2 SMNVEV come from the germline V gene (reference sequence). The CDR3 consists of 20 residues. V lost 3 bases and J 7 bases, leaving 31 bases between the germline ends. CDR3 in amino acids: CASSFPNNDQGLLLGNIQYF. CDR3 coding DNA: TGTGCCAGCAGTTTCCCCAATAATGACCAGGGACTTCTGCTGGGGAACATTCAGTACTTC.

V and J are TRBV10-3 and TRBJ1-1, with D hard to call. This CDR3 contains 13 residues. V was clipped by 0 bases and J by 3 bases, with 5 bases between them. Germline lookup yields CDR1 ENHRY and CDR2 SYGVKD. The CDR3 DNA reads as TGTGCCATCAGTGAGTCTGGGTACACTGAAGCTTTCTTT. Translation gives CAISESGYTEAFF.

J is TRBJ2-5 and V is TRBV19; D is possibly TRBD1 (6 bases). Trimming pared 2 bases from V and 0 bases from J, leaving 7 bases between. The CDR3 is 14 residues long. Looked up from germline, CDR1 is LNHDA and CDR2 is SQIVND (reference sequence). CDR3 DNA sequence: TGTGCCAGTAGTATACAGGGGTACCAAGAGACCCAGTACTTC. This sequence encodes CASSIQGYQETQYF. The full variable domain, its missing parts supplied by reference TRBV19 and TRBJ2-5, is DGGITQSPKYLFRKEGQNVTLSCEQNLNHDAMYWYRQDPGQGLRLIYYSQIVNDFQKGDIAEGYSVSREKKESFPLTVTSAQKNPTAFYLCASSIQGYQETQYFGPGTRLLVL.

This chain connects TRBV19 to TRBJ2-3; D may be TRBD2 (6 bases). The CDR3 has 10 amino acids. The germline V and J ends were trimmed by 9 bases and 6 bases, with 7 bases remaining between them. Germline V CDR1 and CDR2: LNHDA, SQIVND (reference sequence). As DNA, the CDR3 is TGTGCCAGCCGGGGGGATACGCAGTATTTT. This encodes CASRGDTQYF. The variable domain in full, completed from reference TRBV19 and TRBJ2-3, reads DGGITQSPKYLFRKEGQNVTLSCEQNLNHDAMYWYRQDPGQGLRLIYYSQIVNDFQKGDIAEGYSVSREKKESFPLTVTSAQKNPTAFYLCASRGDTQYFGPGTRLTVL.

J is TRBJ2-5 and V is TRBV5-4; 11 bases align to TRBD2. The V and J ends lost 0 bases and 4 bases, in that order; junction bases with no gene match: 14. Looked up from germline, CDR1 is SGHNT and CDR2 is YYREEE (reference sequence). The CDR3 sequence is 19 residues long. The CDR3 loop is CASSLGVAGGPRVGETQYF. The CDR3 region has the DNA TGTGCCAGCAGCTTGGGTGTAGCGGGAGGGCCGAGAGTAGGAGAGACCCAGTACTTC.

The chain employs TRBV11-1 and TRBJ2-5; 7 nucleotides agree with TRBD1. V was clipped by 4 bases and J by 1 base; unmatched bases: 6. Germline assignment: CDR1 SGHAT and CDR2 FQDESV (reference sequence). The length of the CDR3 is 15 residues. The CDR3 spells CASSSPGQFQETQYF. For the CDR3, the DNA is TGTGCCAGCAGCTCCCCGGGACAGTTCCAAGAGACCCAGTACTTC. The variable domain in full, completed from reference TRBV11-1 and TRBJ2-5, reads EAEVAQSPRYKITEKSQAVAFWCDPISGHATLYWYRQILGQGPELLVQFQDESVVDDSQLPKDRFSAERLKGVDSTLKIQPAELGDSAMYLCASSSPGQFQETQYFGPGTRLLVL.

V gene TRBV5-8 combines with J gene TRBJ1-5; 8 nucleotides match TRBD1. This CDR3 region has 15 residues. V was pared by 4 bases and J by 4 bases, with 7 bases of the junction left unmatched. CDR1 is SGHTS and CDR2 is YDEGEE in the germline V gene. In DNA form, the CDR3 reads TGTGCCAGCAGCAGGGGACAGGCCATTAATCAGCCCCAGCATTTT. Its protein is CASSRGQAINQPQHF.

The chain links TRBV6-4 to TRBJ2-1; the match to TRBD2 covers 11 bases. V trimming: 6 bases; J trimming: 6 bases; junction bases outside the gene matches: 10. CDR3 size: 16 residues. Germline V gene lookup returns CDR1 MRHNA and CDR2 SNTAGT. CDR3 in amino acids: CASSLLAGARVNEQFF. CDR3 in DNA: TGTGCCAGCAGCCTACTAGCGGGAGCCAGGGTCAATGAGCAGTTCTTC.

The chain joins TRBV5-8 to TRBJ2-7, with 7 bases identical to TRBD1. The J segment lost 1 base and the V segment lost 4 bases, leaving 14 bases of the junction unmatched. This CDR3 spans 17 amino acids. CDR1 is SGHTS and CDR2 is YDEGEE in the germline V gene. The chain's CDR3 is CASSKSLHRGPSYEQYF. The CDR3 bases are TGTGCCAGCAGCAAGTCGCTGCACAGGGGTCCATCCTACGAGCAGTACTTC.

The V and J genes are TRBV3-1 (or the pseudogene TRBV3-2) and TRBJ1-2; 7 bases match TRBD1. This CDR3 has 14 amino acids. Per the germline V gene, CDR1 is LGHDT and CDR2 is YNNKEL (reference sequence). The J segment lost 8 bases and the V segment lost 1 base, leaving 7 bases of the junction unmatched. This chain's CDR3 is CASSQVEGAGGYTF. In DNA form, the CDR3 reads TGTGCCAGCAGCCAAGTGGAGGGGGCGGGAGGCTACACCTTC.

CDR3 protein: CASSIRAVPSETQYF. CDR3 in DNA: TGTGCCAGTAGTATTAGGGCAGTTCCCTCGGAGACCCAGTACTTC. This rearrangement joins TRBV19 to TRBJ2-5, with D hard to call. This CDR3 is 15 amino acids long. In germline, CDR1 is LNHDA, CDR2 SQIVND (reference sequence). V was trimmed by 3 bases and J by 5 bases, leaving 16 bases between them.

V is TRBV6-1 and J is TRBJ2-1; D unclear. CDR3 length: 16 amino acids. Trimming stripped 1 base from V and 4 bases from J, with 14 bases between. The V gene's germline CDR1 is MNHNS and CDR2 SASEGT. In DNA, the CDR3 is TGTGCCAGCAGTGAAGTAGGGCTATTTTCATACAATGAGCAGTTCTTC. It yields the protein CASSEVGLFSYNEQFF.

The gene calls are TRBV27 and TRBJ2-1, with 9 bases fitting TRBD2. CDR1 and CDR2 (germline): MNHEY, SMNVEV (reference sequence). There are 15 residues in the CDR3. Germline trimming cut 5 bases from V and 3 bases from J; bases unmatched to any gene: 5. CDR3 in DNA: TGTGCCAGCAGTCCCAGCGGGAGGTTCTACAATGAGCAGTTCTTC. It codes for CASSPSGRFYNEQFF.

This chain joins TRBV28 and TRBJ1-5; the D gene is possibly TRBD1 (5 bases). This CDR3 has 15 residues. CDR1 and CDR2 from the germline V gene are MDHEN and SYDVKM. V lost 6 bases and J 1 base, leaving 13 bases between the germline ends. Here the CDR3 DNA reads TGTGCCAGCAGCTCCCCAGGGTCCAGCAATCAGCCCCAGCATTTT. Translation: CASSSPGSSNQPQHF. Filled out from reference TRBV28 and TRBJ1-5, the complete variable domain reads DVKVTQSSRYLVKRTGEKVFLECVQDMDHENMFWYRQDPGLGLRLIYFSYDVKMKEKGDIPEGYSVSREKKERFSLILESASTNQTSMYLCASSSPGSSNQPQHFGDGTRLSIL.

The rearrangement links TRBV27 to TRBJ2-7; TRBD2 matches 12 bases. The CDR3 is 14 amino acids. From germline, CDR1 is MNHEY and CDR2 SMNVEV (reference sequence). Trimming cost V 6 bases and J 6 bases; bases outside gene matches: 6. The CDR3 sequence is CASSPGLAGPEQYF. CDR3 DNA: TGTGCCAGCAGCCCCGGACTAGCGGGACCCGAGCAGTACTTC.

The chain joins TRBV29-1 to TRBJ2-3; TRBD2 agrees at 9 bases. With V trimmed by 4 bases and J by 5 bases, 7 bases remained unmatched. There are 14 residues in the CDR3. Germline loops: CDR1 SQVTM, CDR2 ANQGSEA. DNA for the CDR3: TGCAGCGTTGGAAAAGGGACTAGCTTAGATACGCAGTATTTT. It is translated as CSVGKGTSLDTQYF.

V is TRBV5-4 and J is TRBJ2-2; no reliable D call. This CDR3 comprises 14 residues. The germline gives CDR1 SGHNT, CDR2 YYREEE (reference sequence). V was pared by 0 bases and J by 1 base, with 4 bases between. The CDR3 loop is CASSLVGNTGELFF. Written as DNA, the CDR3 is TGTGCCAGCAGCTTGGTAGGGAACACCGGGGAGCTGTTTTTT.

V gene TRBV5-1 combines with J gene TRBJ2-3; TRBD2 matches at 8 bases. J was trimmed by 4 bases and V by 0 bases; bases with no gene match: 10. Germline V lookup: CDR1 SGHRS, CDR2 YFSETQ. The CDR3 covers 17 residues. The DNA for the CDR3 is TGCGCCAGCAGCTTGGGGATGACTAGCGTCGGCGCAGATACGCAGTATTTT. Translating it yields CASSLGMTSVGADTQYF.

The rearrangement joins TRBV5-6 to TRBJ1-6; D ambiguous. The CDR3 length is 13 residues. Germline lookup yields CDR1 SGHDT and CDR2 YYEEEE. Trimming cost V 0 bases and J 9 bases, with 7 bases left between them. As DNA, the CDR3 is TGTGCCAGCAGCTTGGTAGGGCCTTCACCCCTCCACTTT. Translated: CASSLVGPSPLHF.